The clone carrying this T cell receptor beta chain was seen at least ten times. The antigen is undetermined. With 8 bases clipped from V and 2 bases from J, the junction kept 5 bases outside the gene matches. CDR3 size: 13 residues. Germline V gene data show CDR1 as MGHDK and CDR2 as SYGVNS. TCRdb redid the calling of the 5' RACE reads with MiXCR, one entry per CDR3 protein. The repertoire consists of 250,000 or so distinct CDR3 sequences, with about 8.3% occurring once and the leading ten covering roughly 3%. The sample belongs to a study of identical twins. Whole-study findings and limits: Out-of-frame TCR alpha sharing in monozygotic twins exceeded recombination model predictions.

This same sample was also part of a study on yellow fever vaccine responses in identical twins.

The chain uses TRBV25-1 and TRBJ2-7; 8 nucleotides align to TRBD1. This clonotype originated in a woman aged 18-29 years in good health. The sample consisted of CD8+ T cells sorted from blood. The CDR3 bases are TGTGCCAGCGTGGACAGGGAGACCTACGAGCAGTACTTC. It codes for CASVDRETYEQYF.